This TCR beta chain was sequenced for a study of blood T cells in healthy people across ages. The CDR3 contains 13 residues. V lost 0 bases and J lost 7, with 9 bases in between. Germline lookup yields CDR1 MGHRA and CDR2 YSYEKL. Together with a sample-barcoded 5' primer, a J-beta primer mix was included in a second PCR lasting 7 to 11 cycles. Every cDNA was tagged by a template-switch adaptor with 12 random nucleotides. TCRdb itself ran the 5' RACE reads through MiXCR, one entry per CDR3 protein. The sample includes 1.4 million or so distinct CDR3 sequences, roughly 43% seen only once; the top ten take approximately 4.1%.

Sequencing was done on a sample of blood. This sequence originates from a woman under 30 in good health. This sequence joins TRBV4-1 and TRBJ1-2; TRBD1 is a possible D gene (6 bases). The CDR3 DNA reads as TGCGCCAGCAGCCAAGATACAGGGAGTGGCTACACCTTC. It codes for CASSQDTGSGYTF.